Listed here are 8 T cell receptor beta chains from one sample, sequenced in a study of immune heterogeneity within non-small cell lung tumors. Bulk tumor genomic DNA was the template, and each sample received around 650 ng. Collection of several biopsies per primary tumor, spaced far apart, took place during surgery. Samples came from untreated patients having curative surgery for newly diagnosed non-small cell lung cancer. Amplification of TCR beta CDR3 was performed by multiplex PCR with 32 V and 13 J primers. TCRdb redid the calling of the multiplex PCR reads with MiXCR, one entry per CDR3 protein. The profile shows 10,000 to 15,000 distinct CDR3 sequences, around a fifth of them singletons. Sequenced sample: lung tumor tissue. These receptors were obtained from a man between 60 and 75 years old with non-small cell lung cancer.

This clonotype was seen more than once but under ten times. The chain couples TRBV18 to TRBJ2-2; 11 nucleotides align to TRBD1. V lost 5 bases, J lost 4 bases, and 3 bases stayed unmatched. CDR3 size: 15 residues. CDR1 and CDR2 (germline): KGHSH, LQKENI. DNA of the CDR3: TGTGCCAGCTCAGCCGGGACAGGGGGCACCGGGGAGCTGTTTTTT. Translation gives CASSAGTGGTGELFF.

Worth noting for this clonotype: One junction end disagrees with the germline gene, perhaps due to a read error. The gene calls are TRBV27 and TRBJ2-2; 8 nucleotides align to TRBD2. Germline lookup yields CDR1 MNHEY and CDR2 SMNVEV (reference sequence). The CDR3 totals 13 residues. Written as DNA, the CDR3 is TGTGTCAGCCGGACTAGCAGGAGCGGGGAGCTGTTTTTT. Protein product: CVSRTSRSGELFF.

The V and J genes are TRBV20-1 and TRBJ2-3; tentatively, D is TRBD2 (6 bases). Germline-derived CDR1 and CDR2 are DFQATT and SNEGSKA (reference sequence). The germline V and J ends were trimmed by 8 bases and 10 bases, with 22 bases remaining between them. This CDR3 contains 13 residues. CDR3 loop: CSKPGDSGFPQYF. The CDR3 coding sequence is TGCAGTAAACCGGGAGATTCGGGGTTCCCGCAGTATTTT.

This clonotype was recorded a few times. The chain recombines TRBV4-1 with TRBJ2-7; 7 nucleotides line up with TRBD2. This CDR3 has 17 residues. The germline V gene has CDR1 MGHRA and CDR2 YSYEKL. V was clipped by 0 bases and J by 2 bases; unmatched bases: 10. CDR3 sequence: CASSQEKRAGPAYEQYF. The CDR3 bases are TGCGCCAGCAGCCAAGAAAAGCGAGCGGGACCAGCCTACGAGCAGTACTTC.

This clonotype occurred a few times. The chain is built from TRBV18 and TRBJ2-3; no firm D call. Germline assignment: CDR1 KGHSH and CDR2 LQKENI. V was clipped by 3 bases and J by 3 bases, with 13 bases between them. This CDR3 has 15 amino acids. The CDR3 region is CASSPGFLGTDTQYF. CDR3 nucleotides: TGTGCCAGCTCACCCGGCTTTCTGGGTACAGATACGCAGTATTTT.

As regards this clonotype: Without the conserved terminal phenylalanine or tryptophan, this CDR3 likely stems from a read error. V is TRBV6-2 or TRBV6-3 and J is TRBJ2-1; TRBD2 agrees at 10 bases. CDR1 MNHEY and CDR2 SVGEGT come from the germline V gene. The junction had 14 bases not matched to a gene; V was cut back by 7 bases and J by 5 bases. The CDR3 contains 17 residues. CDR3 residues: CASIKKKGLAGDNEQFL. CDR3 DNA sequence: TGTGCCAGCATCAAAAAAAAAGGGCTAGCGGGAGACAATGAGCAGTTCTTA.

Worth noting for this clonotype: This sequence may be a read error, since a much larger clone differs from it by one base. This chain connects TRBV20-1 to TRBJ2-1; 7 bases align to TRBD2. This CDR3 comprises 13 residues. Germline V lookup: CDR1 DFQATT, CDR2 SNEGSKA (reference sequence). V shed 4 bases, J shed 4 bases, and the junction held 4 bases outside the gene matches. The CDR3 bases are TGCAGTGCTAACCTAGCGGATTACAATGAGCAGTTCTTC. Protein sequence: CSANLADYNEQFF.

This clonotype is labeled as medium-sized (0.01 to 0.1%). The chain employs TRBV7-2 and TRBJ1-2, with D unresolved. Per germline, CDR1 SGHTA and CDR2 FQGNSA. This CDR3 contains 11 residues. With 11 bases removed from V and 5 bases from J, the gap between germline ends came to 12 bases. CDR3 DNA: TGTGCCGTGGGCCGGAGATATGGCTACACCTTC. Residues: CAVGRRYGYTF.